This is a list of T cell receptor beta chains from one sample in a study of STAT5B mutations in CD4+ large granular lymphocyte leukemia. Profiling relied on immunoSEQ multiplex PCR, and the TCRdb table lists in-frame clones only, not all of them. The data show 30,000 to 35,000 clones, over 65% seen once. Sequenced input: CD4+ T cells from blood buffy coats. These receptors all come from a human donor in good health. The CDR3 runs from the conserved cysteine through the conserved F or W. The D gene is left open where the match is weak. Clone size is stated in some rows and not others, as once, few, many or a class when expanded.

size	D	V	J	DNA	CDR3
NA	TRBD2	TRBV5-1	TRBJ2-5	TGCGCCAGCAGCTTTGGACTAGCGGGGGGGACCCAAGAGACCCAGTACTTC	CASSFGLAGGTQETQYF
NA	NA	TRBV7-6	TRBJ2-3	TGTGCCAGCAGCTCGGACTCTGATACGCAGTATTTT	CASSSDSDTQYF
NA	NA	TRBV4-2	TRBJ2-2	TGTGCCAGCAGCCCCCTTAGGGGGGGGCGCACCGGGGAGCTGTTTTTT	CASSPLRGGRTGELFF
NA	NA	TRBV10-3	TRBJ2-7	TGTGCCATCAGCCCAACCATGACAGGTTTCGAGCAGTACTTC	CAISPTMTGFEQYF
NA	NA	TRBV6-5	TRBJ1-2	TGTGCCAGCAGTAGGTCAGGGGCTAACTATGGCTACACCTTC	CASSRSGANYGYTF
NA	NA	TRBV5-5	TRBJ1-4	TGTGCCAGCAGCTTAGGGGATAGCCGCGAAAAACTGTTTTTT	CASSLGDSREKLFF
few	TRBD1	TRBV7-9	TRBJ1-2	TGTGCCAGCAGCTTAGGGGGACAGGGACACTACACCTTC	CASSLGGQGHYTF
few	NA	TRBV5-1	TRBJ1-4	TGCGCCAGCACCCAGGCTTTGGGTAATGAAAAACTGTTTTTT	CASTQALGNEKLFF
NA	NA	TRBV5-1	TRBJ2-5	TGCGCCAGCAGCTTGGCCCCCCAGGGGACTATAGAGACCCAGTACTTC	CASSLAPQGTIETQYF
NA	NA	TRBV14	TRBJ2-5	TGTGCCAGCAGCCAAAACTTAGGGGAGACCCAGTACTTC	CASSQNLGETQYF
NA	NA	TRBV5-1	TRBJ1-2	TGCGCCAGCAGCTTGTTACAGTCCTATGGCTACACCTTC	CASSLLQSYGYTF
NA	TRBD1	TRBV5-4	TRBJ2-1	TGTGCCAGCAGCACCCCGGGACAGGTATACAATGAGCAGTTCTTC	CASSTPGQVYNEQFF
NA	NA	TRBV14	TRBJ1-6	TGTGCCAGCAGCGGGACACCCTATAATTCACCCCTCCACTTT	CASSGTPYNSPLHF
NA	NA	TRBV7-8	TRBJ2-7	TGTGCCAGCAGCTTCGGGCCCCAGGGGGAGCAGTACTTC	CASSFGPQGEQYF
once	TRBD2	TRBV2	TRBJ2-1	TGTGCCAGCGGGCCGGGACTAGCTCCTTTTGAGCAGTTCTTC	CASGPGLAPFEQFF
NA	TRBD2	TRBV6-5	TRBJ2-3	TGTGCCAGCAGTTACTCGATCCCTAGCGGGGGCGGTACGCAGTATTTT	CASSYSIPSGGGTQYF
NA	NA	TRBV11-2	TRBJ2-6	TGTGCCAGCAGCACGGCCTCTGGGGCCAACGTCCTGACTTTC	CASSTASGANVLTF
NA	NA	TRBV11-1	TRBJ1-1	TGTGCCAGCAGCTTGGAGGGTCTGAACACTGAAGCTTTCTTT	CASSLEGLNTEAFF
NA	TRBD1	TRBV7-9	TRBJ2-7	TGTGCCAGCAGAACAGGGGCCCCGGGTGAGCAGTACTTC	CASRTGAPGEQYF
few	NA	TRBV5-1	TRBJ1-1	TGCGCCAGCAGCACGACCACGATGAACACTGAAGCTTTCTTT	CASSTTTMNTEAFF
once	TRBD1	TRBV10-3	TRBJ2-1	TGTGCCATCAGTGAGCAGAAGGGTAAGGGGGCAAAGGAGCAGTTCTTC	CAISEQKGKGAKEQFF
once	NA	TRBV6-5	TRBJ2-5	TGTGCCAGCAACAGACCGGGCCCCGGTCGGACCCAGTACTTC	CASNRPGPGRTQYF
NA	NA	TRBV30	TRBJ2-2	TGTGCCTGGAGTGTACTAGGGACGAACACCGGGGAGCTGTTTTTT	CAWSVLGTNTGELFF
few	TRBD1	TRBV5-5	TRBJ2-7	TGTGCCAGCAGGCCCGGGACAGGGTTTGAGGAGCAGTACTTC	CASRPGTGFEEQYF
NA	NA	TRBV20-1	TRBJ2-3	TGCAGTGCTAGGAAGGGGGATACGCAGTATTTT	CSARKGDTQYF
few	NA	TRBV19	TRBJ1-1	TGTGCCAGTAGTGTCCCATGGGGTGAAGCTTTCTTT	CASSVPWGEAFF
NA	TRBD2	TRBV7-2	TRBJ2-3	TGTGCCAGCAGCTCCAGCGGGGGGAGGATTGATACGCAGTATTTT	CASSSSGGRIDTQYF
NA	NA	TRBV5-8	TRBJ2-1	TGTGCCAGCATCCGACGCCGGGGAAGCTCCTACAATGAGCAGTTCTTC	CASIRRRGSSYNEQFF
once	NA	TRBV14	TRBJ2-3	TGTGCCAGCAGCCAAGGGGCGGGGGCTTACACAGATACGCAGTATTTT	CASSQGAGAYTDTQYF
NA	NA	TRBV30	TRBJ1-3	TGTGCCTGGAGGCGGGCCTCAAACACCATATATTTT	CAWRRASNTIYF
few	TRBD1	TRBV5-4	TRBJ1-6	TGTGCCAGCAGCTTGGGGGGGGCAGGGGGCCTCTCCATTTCACCCCTCCACTTT	CASSLGGAGGLSISPLHF
NA	TRBD2	TRBV4-1	TRBJ2-2	TGCGCCAGCAGCCCAGGTCGTAGCGGGGGGGCCGTGAACACCGGGGAGCTGTTTTTT	CASSPGRSGGAVNTGELFF
NA	NA	TRBV11-2	TRBJ2-5	TGTGCCAGCAGCCTATCCTTCGCGGAGACCCAGTACTTC	CASSLSFAETQYF
NA	TRBD1	TRBV7-8	TRBJ1-1	TGTGCCAGCAGCTATGGACAGGGCACTGAAGCTTTCTTT	CASSYGQGTEAFF